The text below deals with one TCR beta chain. The clone's antigen remains unknown. It has no much larger one-base neighbor in the sample; base qualities were not kept. These data are taken from a study of T cell repertoires in cytomegalovirus infection (dated by TCRdb to the late 2010s). Context from the whole study: The HLA type of each donor mattered for the analysis, because public TCR beta signatures pointed to carriage of CMV infection along with the matching HLA type.

V is pared back by 4 bases and J by 0 bases, with 12 bases lying between the germline termini. Spanning cysteine to phenylalanine, the CDR3 consists of 15 amino acids. Of the read, only the CDR3 DNA is kept; its 45 bases are in frame from base 1. TCRdb records Illumina HiSeq 1500 as the sequencer. In TCRdb, the public reads were trimmed at Q25 with fastp and aligned with MiXCR, with productive beta chains retained. Rows matching on CDR3 protein sequence are summarized as one entry with the most common DNA and genes. This sample gives 150,000 to 200,000 distinct CDR3 sequences in total; around an eighth of them show up just once. The top ten constitute around 27% of the sample. Summary of the overall study and its limitations: The ex vivo response was dominated by HLA-C-restricted CMV-specific TCR beta clonotypes, which also provided the single most frequent clonotype in two of eight donors. Cumulative frequency of public TCR beta family members discriminated carriers of CMV infection plus the relevant HLA type in this cohort and an independent roughly 350-donor cohort.

This receptor was taken from a human donor in good health (CMV status not recorded). Some clones in this sample may be carry-over from other donors' samples. The V and J genes are TRBV23-1 and TRBJ1-1, with a tentative D gene TRBD1 over 5 matching bases. TRBV23-1 falls under the ORF class, with uncertain function. Sample: PBMCs. CDR3 sequence: CASSPREWLNTEAFF. The nucleotide sequence is given as TGCGCCAGCAGTCCCAGGGAATGGTTGAACACTGAAGCTTTCTTT.